The next 28 T cell receptor beta chains were all read from a single sample in a study of read filtering for tumor transcriptome and immune sequencing (dated by TCRdb to about 2020). The sequencer listed for this sample is Illumina HiSeq 4000. The Immunoverse kit was used to build TCR libraries from around 420 ng RNA, with molecular barcoded adaptors covering alpha/delta and beta/gamma chains. TCRdb ran its own pipeline on the public reads, namely fastp trimming at Q25 and MiXCR clone calling, and kept in-frame beta chains. Under each unique CDR3 protein, matching rows form one entry showing the most common genes and DNA. The sample has 85,000 or so distinct CDR3 sequences on record, 9% to 15% of them singletons. Under 15% of the sample is held by the ten biggest clonotypes. Sequencing was performed on a population of CD138-negative cells sorted from bone marrow. The cell subset or site label of this sample denotes: bone marrow mononuclear cells depleted of CD138+ plasma/myeloma cells by negative magnetic selection. Receptors were obtained from a donor at least 40 years old with multiple myeloma.

At least ten counts were recorded for this clonotype. CDR3 protein: CASRRENEQFF. Written as DNA, the CDR3 is TGTGCCAGCAGGAGGGAGAATGAGCAGTTCTTC. This chain connects TRBV7-9 to TRBJ2-1; D possibly corresponds to TRBD2 (5 bases). V shed 6 bases and J shed 7 bases, with 7 bases lying between them. Germline CDR1 SEHNR, CDR2 FQNEAQ (reference sequence). The CDR3 totals 11 residues.

In this sample, this clonotype turned up many times. The chain links TRBV5-1 to TRBJ2-7, with D possibly being TRBD1 or TRBD2 (5 bases each). The CDR3 is 14 residues long. CDR1 SGHRS and CDR2 YFSETQ come from the germline V gene. V was shortened by 4 bases and J by 7 bases, with 18 bases between the two germline ends. The CDR3 DNA is TGCGCCAGCAGCCTCCAGCCAGGGACGGGTGAGCAGTACTTC. Its protein product is CASSLQPGTGEQYF.

The sample holds many counts of this clonotype. This sequence joins TRBV11-3 and TRBJ2-6, with D perhaps matching TRBD1 or TRBD2 (5 bases each). In germline, CDR1 is SGHNT, CDR2 YENEEA. V lost 1 base and J 4 bases, leaving 8 bases between the germline ends. CDR3 length: 15 residues. CDR3 nucleotide sequence: TGTGCCAGCAGCTTAGGAGGGGACGGGGCCAACGTCCTGACTTTC. Residues: CASSLGGDGANVLTF. Full variable domain (remainder filled in from reference TRBV11-3 and TRBJ2-6): EAGVVQSPRYKIIEKKQPVAFWCNPISGHNTLYWYLQNLGQGPELLIRYENEEAVDDSQLPKDRFSAERLKGVDSTLKIQPAELGDSAVYLCASSLGGDGANVLTFGAGSRLTVL.

This clonotype was observed many times. The V call is TRBV29-1, the J call TRBJ1-1; D is possibly TRBD1 (5 bases). V lost 6 bases and J 3 bases, leaving 11 bases between the germline ends. The CDR3 runs to 12 residues. Germline CDR1 is SQVTM and CDR2 is ANQGSEA. The CDR3 region is CSVGRGDTEAFF. CDR3 sequence (DNA): TGCAGCGTCGGAAGAGGGGACACTGAAGCTTTCTTT. Complete variable domain (other parts from reference TRBV29-1 and TRBJ1-1): SAVISQKPSRDICQRGTSLTIQCQVDSQVTMMFWYRQQPGQSLTLIATANQGSEATYESGFVIDKFPISRPNLTFSTLTVSNMSPEDSSIYLCSVGRGDTEAFFGQGTRLTVV.

This clonotype was seen ten or more times. The chain uses TRBV29-1 and TRBJ1-1, with 7 bases fitting TRBD1. Germline CDR1 reads SQVTM; CDR2 reads ANQGSEA. Germline trimming cut 2 bases from V and 3 bases from J; bases unmatched to any gene: 24. The CDR3 consists of 20 residues. The CDR3 DNA reads TGCAGCGTTGAACCCCATCTAATGACAGGGACCCTTCGAGAGGACACTGAAGCTTTCTTT. This codes for CSVEPHLMTGTLREDTEAFF.

In regard to this clonotype: A much larger clone sits a single nucleotide away, making a read error possible. The chain is built from TRBV7-2 and TRBJ1-1; the D gene is possibly TRBD1 (6 bases). Germline V gene lookup returns CDR1 SGHTA and CDR2 FQGNSA. This CDR3 spans 14 amino acids. The CDR3 coding sequence is TGTGCCAGCACCGCAAGGGGGTATAACACTGAAGCTGTCTTT. It translates to CASTARGYNTEAVF.

This clonotype was observed at least ten times. The rearrangement uses TRBV29-1 and TRBJ2-1, with unresolved D. This CDR3 comprises 14 residues. Germline V gene data show CDR1 as SQVTM and CDR2 as ANQGSEA. Trimming left V 7 bases short and J 0 bases short, with 13 bases between. The CDR3 reads CSANHVGSYNEQFF. CDR3 DNA: TGCAGCGCCAACCACGTGGGCTCCTACAATGAGCAGTTCTTC.

This clonotype has a count of ten or more. This sequence joins TRBV7-9 and TRBJ2-3, with D possibly matching TRBD2 (6 bases). The CDR3 is 15 residues long. Germline CDR1 and CDR2: SEHNR and FQNEAQ (reference sequence). V was trimmed by 2 bases and J by 1 base, leaving 10 bases between them. This CDR3 reads CASSLIGTGTDTQYF. For the CDR3, the DNA is TGTGCCAGCAGCTTAATAGGGACTGGCACAGATACGCAGTATTTT.

This clonotype was seen ten or more times. The chain uses TRBV29-1 and TRBJ2-3; 7 bases match TRBD1. V was clipped by 7 bases and J by 1 base; unmatched bases: 11. The CDR3 has 15 residues. Germline V gene lookup returns CDR1 SQVTM and CDR2 ANQGSEA. The CDR3 loop reads CSASKKGTGTDTQYF. The DNA for the CDR3 is TGCAGCGCTTCCAAAAAGGGGACAGGCACAGATACGCAGTATTTT.

This clonotype has only a few counts. This sequence is one base from a far larger clone and is likely a read error. J is TRBJ2-1 and V is TRBV7-9, with a tentative D call TRBD1 (5 bases). Germline lookup yields CDR1 SEHNR and CDR2 FQNEAQ (reference sequence). The CDR3 runs to 14 residues. For the CDR3, the DNA is TGTGCCAGCAGCCCAGGGCTAACCTACAATGAGCAGTCCTTC. The encoded protein is CASSPGLTYNEQSF. Full variable domain (missing parts from reference TRBV7-9 and TRBJ2-1): DTGVSQNPRHKITKRGQNVTFRCDPISEHNRLYWYRQTLGQGPEFLTYFQNEAQLEKSRLLSDRFSAERPKGSFSTLEIQRTEQGDSAMYLCASSPGLTYNEQSFGPGTRLTVL.

This clonotype has at least ten counts. The rearrangement links TRBV7-9 to TRBJ2-1; 8 nucleotides match TRBD1. The CDR3 extends over 12 amino acids. Germline-derived CDR1 and CDR2 are SEHNR and FQNEAQ (reference sequence). J was trimmed by 7 bases and V by 6 bases; bases with no gene match: 2. CDR3 loop: CASRGQGNEQFF. The CDR3 DNA is TGTGCCAGCAGAGGACAGGGAAATGAGCAGTTCTTC.

V usage is TRBV11-2 and J usage is TRBJ2-7; D not resolved. CDR1 and CDR2 (germline): SGHAT, FQNNGV. V lost 5 bases to trimming and J lost 7 bases, with 12 bases between them. The length of the CDR3 is 12 residues. CDR3 coding DNA: TGTGCCAGCAGCGCCGATTCCGGTGAGCAGTACTTC. It translates to CASSADSGEQYF.

To note about this clonotype: A much larger clone lies one base from this, so it may be a read error. A read error is likely, as this CDR3 ends without the conserved phenylalanine or tryptophan. The chain links TRBV29-1 to TRBJ1-1; no definite D call. Germline V CDR1 and CDR2: SQVTM, ANQGSEA. The V end was cut by 3 bases, the J end by 8 bases, with 7 bases between. The CDR3 is 10 amino acids. DNA of the CDR3: TGCAGCGTTGAGAAGGTAGAAGCTTTCCTT. Protein product: CSVEKVEAFL.

A remark on this clonotype: This could be a read error, since a much larger clone is one nucleotide away. The conserved phenylalanine or tryptophan is not found at the CDR3 terminus, so this likely reflects a read error. The limits of the CDR3 on the DNA are not certain, so only TCRdb's listed CDR3 is given. This chain links TRBV21-1 with TRBJ2-1; whether TRBD2, the table's D call, matches the DNA was not checked. TRBV21-1 is noted as a pseudogene. With termini counted, the CDR3 has 18 amino acids. Here the CDR3 reads CASSSPGTSGRGSNEQFL.

Ten or more counts support this clonotype. The chain is built from TRBV11-2 and TRBJ1-4; D gene unclear. CDR3 length equals 13 residues. Trimming left V 0 bases short and J 6 bases short, with 5 bases between. CDR1 and CDR2 from the germline V gene are SGHAT and FQNNGV. The CDR3 DNA follows: TGTGCCAGCAGCTTAGATTCATATGAAAAACTGTTTTTT. It codes for CASSLDSYEKLFF.

This clonotype was observed many times. The rearrangement uses TRBV20-1 and TRBJ2-6; D remains unclear. Germline-derived CDR1 and CDR2 are DFQATT and SNEGSKA (reference sequence). V was pared by 2 bases and J by 0 bases, with 8 bases between. The CDR3 sequence is 15 residues long. CDR3 DNA: TGCAGTGCTAGACGGACCGGCTCTGGGGCCAACGTCCTGACTTTC. Translated: CSARRTGSGANVLTF.

This chain joins TRBV5-4 and TRBJ2-3; the match to TRBD2 covers 8 bases. CDR3 length: 16 residues. After removal of 5 bases from V and 5 bases from J, the junction contained 13 bases not matched to a gene. Germline-derived CDR1 and CDR2 are SGHNT and YYREEE (reference sequence). The CDR3 loop reads CASSLPSGRARDTQYF. DNA of the CDR3: TGTGCCAGCAGTCTTCCCTCCGGGAGGGCGAGAGATACGCAGTATTTT.

This clonotype was seen repeatedly, ten times or more. The chain couples TRBV29-1 to TRBJ2-3; TRBD1 aligns across 8 bases. Germline-derived CDR1 and CDR2 are SQVTM and ANQGSEA. V was pared by 4 bases and J by 1 base, with 7 bases of the junction left unmatched. The CDR3 is 15 amino acids. CDR3 sequence reads: CSVGKTGDGTDTQYF. CDR3 nucleotide sequence: TGCAGCGTTGGCAAGACAGGGGACGGCACAGATACGCAGTATTTT.

On this clonotype itself: A much bigger clone sits one base away, suggesting this may be a read error. The gene calls are TRBV7-9 and TRBJ1-2; no clear D. This CDR3 has 13 residues. V lost 7 bases and J 3 bases, leaving 12 bases between the germline ends. Germline V lookup: CDR1 SEHNR, CDR2 FQNEAQ (reference sequence). This CDR3 is CASNSDTDYGYTF. The CDR3 region has the DNA TGTGCCAGCAATTCTGACACGGACTATGGCTACACCTTC.

The chain uses TRBV13 and TRBJ1-1; D unresolved. Germline values: CDR1 PRHDT, CDR2 FYEKMQ (reference sequence). V lost 6 bases and J 5 bases, leaving 16 bases between the germline ends. The CDR3 runs 14 residues. In nucleotides, the CDR3 is TGTGCCAGCAGTTCCCGTGCCTGGCGAACTGAAGCTTTCTTT. Protein sequence: CASSSRAWRTEAFF.

In its sample, this clonotype was seen many times. The chain joins TRBV6-1 to TRBJ2-2; tentatively, D is TRBD1 (5 bases). Germline-derived CDR1 and CDR2 are MNHNS and SASEGT. CDR3 length: 13 amino acids. V lost 7 bases and J 1 base, leaving 7 bases between the germline ends. CDR3 amino acids: CASTQGNTGELFF. The CDR3 coding sequence is TGTGCCAGCACCCAGGGGAACACCGGGGAGCTGTTTTTT.

This clonotype was observed at least ten times. CDR3 sequence (DNA): TGTGCCAGCAGTGACCAGGGGCCGCCGAACACCGGGGAGCTGTTTTTT. Residues: CASSDQGPPNTGELFF. This sequence joins TRBV6-4 and TRBJ2-2, with a possible D match to TRBD1 (6 bases). The CDR3 sequence is 16 residues long. The V and J ends lost 2 bases and 0 bases respectively, with 10 bases between them. Per germline, CDR1 MRHNA and CDR2 SNTAGT.

This clonotype was counted many times. The chain uses TRBV7-9 and TRBJ1-1; TRBD1 is a possible D gene (5 bases). This CDR3 comprises 13 residues. The V gene lost 2 bases and the J gene lost 7 bases, with 11 bases spanning the gap. CDR1 is SEHNR, CDR2 FQNEAQ, per germline (reference sequence). The CDR3 region has the DNA TGTGCCAGCAGCTTAAGGGACGGCCTTGAAGCTTTCTTT. This encodes CASSLRDGLEAFF.

This clonotype was seen repeatedly, ten times or more. V and J are TRBV11-3 and TRBJ2-7, with D tentatively TRBD1 or TRBD2 (6 bases each). The CDR3 has 14 amino acids. CDR1 and CDR2 from the germline V gene are SGHNT and YENEEA. Trimming removed 2 bases at V and 6 bases at J, with 14 bases between. This chain's CDR3 is CASSLNQQGLEQYF. CDR3 nucleotide sequence: TGTGCCAGCAGCTTAAATCAACAGGGACTCGAGCAGTACTTC.

This clonotype was found many times. The chain couples TRBV5-1 to TRBJ1-2; D might be TRBD1 (5 bases). Trimming removed 4 bases at V and 3 bases at J, with 16 bases between. Germline V gene sequence: CDR1 SGHRS, CDR2 YFSETQ. The CDR3 extends over 15 amino acids. The CDR3: CASSRTTAFDYGYTF. The CDR3 DNA follows: TGCGCCAGCAGCAGGACGACAGCTTTCGACTATGGCTACACCTTC.

A remark on this clonotype: This probably arose from a read error, given a far larger clone one base away. The chain has TRBV6-5 and TRBJ2-1; 8 nucleotides align to TRBD2. The CDR3 loop spans 15 amino acids. Germline V CDR1 and CDR2: MNHEY, SVGAGI. This chain's CDR3 is CASSYIAGSYNEQLF. The CDR3 bases are TGTGCCAGCAGTTACATAGCGGGGTCCTACAATGAGCAGCTCTTC.

This clonotype was picked up many times. DNA for the CDR3: TGTGCCAGCAGCGACGGGACAGGTGGTCTTTATAGCAATCAGCCCCAGCATTTT. Translated: CASSDGTGGLYSNQPQHF. V gene TRBV6-2 or TRBV6-3 combines with J gene TRBJ1-5; TRBD1 aligns across 8 bases. V was clipped by 6 bases and J by 0 bases; unmatched bases: 13. This CDR3 is built from 18 residues. In germline, CDR1 is MNHEY, CDR2 SVGEGT.

This clonotype was counted many times. The V and J genes are TRBV7-9 and TRBJ2-7, with D unresolved. V shed 2 bases and J shed 5 bases, with 10 bases lying between them. The germline V gene encodes CDR1 SEHNR and CDR2 FQNEAQ (reference sequence). CDR3 size: 13 residues. CDR3 amino acids: CASSLYNTDEQYF. In DNA, the CDR3 is TGTGCCAGCAGCTTATATAATACGGACGAGCAGTACTTC.